Sequencing of this T cell receptor (beta chain) was carried out in a study of siplizumab effects on memory and regulatory T cells. About 10^5 TCR templates were assayed per sample. Assay used: immunoSEQ multiplex PCR; TCRdb lists only in-frame clones, some missing. Here the sample spans around 87,000 clones, more than 80% being singletons. Study results and limitations: Mappable alloreactive CD4+ clones were on average about 62% Treg-derived with siplizumab, 26.9% in controls. Phenotypic classification as naive or memory proved unattainable for roughly 75-95% of proliferating CD4+ or CD8+ clones.

In the case of this clone: The antigen is not known.

Germline lookup yields CDR1 LNHDA and CDR2 SQIVND (reference sequence). The CDR3 totals 15 residues. The J segment lost 1 base and the V segment lost 5 bases, leaving 4 bases of the junction unmatched. Sequencing was carried out using CD4+ T cells sorted from blood. The chain has TRBV19 and TRBJ2-7; TRBD2 agrees at 11 bases. This receptor was identified in a human donor in good health. The CDR3 loop reads CASSVSGRGSYEQYF. The CDR3, as DNA: TGTGCCAGTAGTGTTAGCGGGAGGGGGTCCTACGAGCAGTACTTC.